Following are 19 T cell receptor beta chains from one sample sequenced in a study of early T cells in non-severe SARS-CoV-2 infection. TCRdb re-analysed the 5' RACE reads in MiXCR, keeping a single row per CDR3 protein. The table records 65,000 to 75,000 distinct CDR3 sequences, around 14% of them present only once. The sample comprised whole blood. The receptors were sampled from an adult who was a healthcare worker with PCR-confirmed SARS-CoV-2 infection or an uninfected control (not recorded which).

The gene calls are TRBV7-2 and TRBJ2-3; 12 bases agree with TRBD2. V trimming: 6 bases; J trimming: 5 bases; junction bases outside the gene matches: 9. The CDR3 length is 16 residues. Germline V CDR1 and CDR2: SGHTA, FQGNSA. CDR3 sequence reads: CASSSLAGGSLDTQYF. The CDR3 DNA follows: TGTGCCAGCAGTTCTCTAGCGGGAGGGTCCCTAGATACGCAGTATTTT.

This clonotype has ten or more counts. This chain joins TRBV2 and TRBJ2-3; no firm D call. Per the germline V gene, CDR1 is SNHLY and CDR2 is FYNNEI. CDR3 length equals 17 residues. V lost 5 bases and J 0 bases, leaving 18 bases between the germline ends. The DNA of the CDR3 is TGTGCCAGCAGTTCTCCTGGGATGGGCCCTAGCACAGATACGCAGTATTTT. Translated, it gives CASSSPGMGPSTDTQYF.

The chain is built from TRBV18 and TRBJ1-2; 7 bases are a match to TRBD1. Germline lookup yields CDR1 KGHSH and CDR2 LQKENI. V gave up 6 bases and J gave up 0 bases; unmatched junction bases: 16. The CDR3 is 18 amino acids. The CDR3 sequence is CASSPLPGQSPTNYGYTF. The DNA for the CDR3 is TGTGCCAGCTCTCCGCTTCCGGGACAGTCCCCGACTAACTATGGCTACACCTTC. The full variable domain, its missing parts supplied by reference TRBV18 and TRBJ1-2, is NAGVMQNPRHLVRRRGQEARLRCSPMKGHSHVYWYRQLPEEGLKFMVYLQKENIIDESGMPKERFSAEFPKEGPSILRIQQVVRGDSAAYFCASSPLPGQSPTNYGYTFGSGTRLTVV.

This chain connects TRBV6-5 to TRBJ2-3, with a possible D match to TRBD1 (6 bases). The CDR3 sequence is 15 residues long. V lost 1 base to trimming and J lost 3 bases, with 11 bases between them. Germline CDR1 is MNHEY and CDR2 is SVGAGI. CDR3 region: CASSYWGRGTDTQYF. DNA for the CDR3: TGTGCCAGCAGTTACTGGGGCAGGGGAACAGATACGCAGTATTTT.

This chain links TRBV7-9 with TRBJ2-7; 7 nucleotides match TRBD2. The V segment lost 2 bases and the J segment 7 bases; nucleotides outside the gene matches: 8. CDR3 size: 14 residues. CDR1 and CDR2 (germline): SEHNR, FQNEAQ (reference sequence). In nucleotides, the CDR3 is TGTGCCAGCAGCTTATCCGCGGGAGAGGAAGAGCAGTACTTC. It specifies CASSLSAGEEEQYF.

This clonotype occurred a few times. The chain couples TRBV7-9 to TRBJ2-7, with D perhaps TRBD1 (5 bases). Trimming cost V 5 bases and J 2 bases, with 10 bases left between them. CDR3 length: 13 amino acids. In germline, CDR1 is SEHNR, CDR2 FQNEAQ (reference sequence). The CDR3, as DNA: TGTGCCAGCAGCCCAGGGATCGCCTACGAGCAGTACTTC. Translating gives CASSPGIAYEQYF.

Written as DNA, the CDR3 is TGTGCCAGCAGCATTAGCCTGGGACAGCCCCAGCATTTT. Translating it yields CASSISLGQPQHF. The chain links TRBV7-6 to TRBJ1-5; the D is unclear. The V end was cut by 5 bases, the J end by 7 bases, with 12 bases between. This CDR3 contains 13 residues. CDR1 and CDR2 (germline): SGHVS, FNYEAQ.

The V call is TRBV6-2 or TRBV6-3, the J call TRBJ2-5, with D hard to call. Trimming took off 10 bases at V and 1 base at J, with 13 bases between the two ends. The germline V gene encodes CDR1 MNHEY and CDR2 SVGEGT. The CDR3 has 13 residues. CDR3: CATATEFQETQYF. The CDR3 nucleotides read TGTGCCACAGCGACCGAATTCCAAGAGACCCAGTACTTC.

In its sample, this clonotype was seen many times. V is TRBV5-6 and J is TRBJ2-5; 8 bases match TRBD2. V shed 0 bases, J shed 5 bases, and the junction held 3 bases outside the gene matches. The CDR3 sequence is 14 residues long. Germline V gene sequence: CDR1 SGHDT, CDR2 YYEEEE. The CDR3 region is CASSLAGGTETQYF. The CDR3 coding sequence is TGTGCCAGCAGCTTGGCGGGAGGGACGGAGACCCAGTACTTC.

As for this clonotype: Just one base apart from a much larger clone, this may be a read error. This rearrangement joins TRBV6-1 to TRBJ2-2; TRBD1 agrees at 8 bases. The V gene's germline CDR1 is MNHNS and CDR2 SASEGT. CDR3 size: 15 residues. The CDR3 here is CVSSEGQGNTGELFF. The CDR3 coding sequence is TGTGTCAGCAGTGAAGGACAGGGGAACACCGGGGAGCTGTTTTTT.

J is TRBJ2-7 and V is TRBV5-1, with TRBD2 matching 11 bases. Germline V CDR1 and CDR2: SGHRS, YFSETQ. The CDR3 totals 14 residues. The V and J ends lost 4 bases and 2 bases, in that order; junction bases with no gene match: 2. For the CDR3, the DNA is TGCGCCAGCAGCATAGCGGGAGGGGCCTACGAGCAGTACTTC. Translated, it gives CASSIAGGAYEQYF.

This clonotype was found a few times. V usage is TRBV6-5 and J usage is TRBJ2-3; no reliable D call. This CDR3 comprises 14 residues. V dropped 6 bases and J dropped 1 base, with 11 bases sitting between them. Germline values: CDR1 MNHEY, CDR2 SVGAGI. In DNA form, the CDR3 reads TGTGCCAGCAGGAGACACCCTGGCACAGATACGCAGTATTTT. This sequence encodes CASRRHPGTDTQYF.

This chain links TRBV28 with TRBJ2-7; 10 bases are shared with TRBD1. The CDR3 length is 15 residues. V lost 5 bases, J lost 4 bases, and 8 bases stayed unmatched. Germline values: CDR1 MDHEN, CDR2 SYDVKM. The CDR3 coding sequence is TGTGCCAGCAGTCCCTTGGGACAGGGGACTTACGAGCAGTACTTC. Its protein is CASSPLGQGTYEQYF.

The V gene is TRBV7-2, the J gene TRBJ2-3, with unresolved D. V was clipped by 5 bases and J by 10 bases, with 10 bases between them. From germline, CDR1 is SGHTA and CDR2 FQGNSA. The CDR3 runs to 11 residues. The CDR3 here is CASSTPPSQYF. Written as DNA, the CDR3 is TGTGCCAGCAGCACCCCTCCCTCGCAGTATTTT.

The genes are TRBV3-1 and TRBJ2-1; D may correspond to TRBD1 or TRBD2 (5 bases each). Trimming cost V 3 bases and J 7 bases, with 19 bases left between them. The CDR3 sequence is 16 residues long. CDR1 LGHDT and CDR2 YNNKEL come from the germline V gene (reference sequence). CDR3 DNA sequence: TGTGCCAGCAGCCAGGGACGGACTGGGGCCTTAAATGAGCAGTTCTTC. This translates into CASSQGRTGALNEQFF.

This clonotype came up many times. The chain uses TRBV6-1 and TRBJ1-2, with TRBD1 as a possible D gene (5 bases). This CDR3 has 14 residues. CDR1 is MNHNS and CDR2 is SASEGT in the germline V gene. Between the trimmed V and J ends, which lost 5 bases and 0 bases, there was a span of 10 bases. CDR3 in amino acids: CASSRDGANYGYTF. CDR3 DNA: TGTGCCAGCAGTCGGGACGGAGCTAACTATGGCTACACCTTC.

This rearrangement joins TRBV4-1 to TRBJ2-2; D possibly corresponds to TRBD1 (6 bases). From germline, CDR1 is MGHRA and CDR2 YSYEKL. The CDR3 totals 17 residues. The ends were cut back, 6 bases at V and 4 bases at J, with 21 bases in the middle. The CDR3 coding sequence is TGCGCCAGCAGACCAGTGAGGGGGAGCCCCCTCACCGGGGAGCTGTTTTTT. Translated: CASRPVRGSPLTGELFF.

The V gene is TRBV20-1, the J gene TRBJ2-3, with D unclear. The CDR3 runs to 12 residues. V lost 4 bases, J lost 8 bases, and 13 bases lay in between. CDR1 and CDR2 (germline): DFQATT, SNEGSKA (reference sequence). CDR3 sequence: CSATVGVGTQYF. CDR3 nucleotides: TGCAGTGCTACGGTCGGTGTTGGTACGCAGTATTTT.

The chain combines TRBV11-2 with TRBJ1-2, with TRBD1 as a possible D gene (5 bases). Germline V gives CDR1 SGHAT, CDR2 FQNNGV. The CDR3 loop spans 14 amino acids. V dropped 6 bases and J dropped 0 bases, with 11 bases sitting between them. The CDR3 DNA sequence: TGTGCCAGCAGATGGGACCTCACTAACTATGGCTACACCTTC. It codes for CASRWDLTNYGYTF.